The clone carrying this T cell receptor beta chain was seen just once. The sample originates from a study of blood T cell repertoires in COVID-19. In germline, CDR1 is MNHEY, CDR2 SVGAGI. The CDR3 contains 12 residues. Trimming cost V 2 bases and J 8 bases, with 9 bases left between them. Data came from immunoSEQ multiplex PCR; TCRdb stores just in-frame clones and leaves some out. The data contain roughly 200,000 clones, over 70% of them singletons. This chain links TRBV6-5 with TRBJ1-2; D might be TRBD1 (5 bases). The source material was peripheral blood. The TCR comes from a woman in her forties with COVID-19, enrolled during active disease. This chain's CDR3 is CASSYQGRGYTF. CDR3 nucleotide sequence: TGTGCCAGCAGTTACCAGGGAAGGGGCTACACCTTC.